The clone carrying this T cell receptor beta chain has just a few counts. Its antigen remains unidentified. The sample belongs to a study of T cell repertoires in cytomegalovirus infection. TCRdb re-analysed the reads in MiXCR, keeping a single row per CDR3 protein. The table includes around 800,000 distinct CDR3 sequences, approximately 32% detected once. The germline gives CDR1 DFQATT, CDR2 SNEGSKA (reference sequence). The CDR3 is 20 residues long. V dropped 4 bases and J dropped 2; count of bases not matched to a gene: 20. The sample in question was cultured CD8+ T cells from PBMCs, obtained from culture after CMV antigen stimulation. The sequence came from a human donor in good health (CMV status not recorded). Some clones in this sample may be carry-over from other donors' samples. V and J are TRBV20-1 and TRBJ2-5, with 12 bases identical to TRBD1. CDR3 in DNA: TGCAGTGCTACAGACTTCGGGACAGGGGGCTTCCTGTCCCCACAAGAGACCCAGTACTTC. It specifies CSATDFGTGGFLSPQETQYF.